The clone carrying this T cell receptor (beta chain) was recorded at least ten times. Its target is unknown. Specified time point: newly diagnosed GD, antithyroid drugs for less than 3 months. The authors made the TCR library using RNA they extracted from PBMCs. The CDR3 contains 15 residues. Germline V lookup: CDR1 MNHEY, CDR2 SMNVEV (reference sequence). Trimming pared 7 bases from V and 5 bases from J, leaving 15 bases between. According to the study, TCR beta libraries were built with iRepertoire HTBI primers and CDR3-region Arm-PCR. TCRdb reprocessed the multiplex PCR reads via MiXCR and lists one record per CDR3 protein. The sample lists hundreds of thousands of distinct CDR3 sequences, roughly 15% seen once, with 18% in the top ten. These data belong to a study of regulatory T cells in long-lasting Graves disease. Study-wide points: Patients with persistent disease shared 2,500 or so public clonotypes, outpacing the 966 shared by new patients. Rather than thyroid tissue, only peripheral blood underwent study.

These data also featured in a second study, about T cells in Graves' hyperthyroidism and ophthalmopathy. From that paper: Pregnant or lactating patients were excluded, as were those with uncontrolled infection or other autoimmune disease.

This receptor was identified in a woman aged 25 to 39 with Graves disease. Sample: peripheral blood mononuclear cells (PBMCs), taken at new diagnosis, from a patient treated with antithyroid drugs. The V and J genes are TRBV27 and TRBJ1-6; D is undetermined. The CDR3 loop is CASTLRRTDNSPLHF. The CDR3 nucleotides read TGTGCCAGCACCCTCCGAAGGACTGATAATTCACCCCTCCACTTT.